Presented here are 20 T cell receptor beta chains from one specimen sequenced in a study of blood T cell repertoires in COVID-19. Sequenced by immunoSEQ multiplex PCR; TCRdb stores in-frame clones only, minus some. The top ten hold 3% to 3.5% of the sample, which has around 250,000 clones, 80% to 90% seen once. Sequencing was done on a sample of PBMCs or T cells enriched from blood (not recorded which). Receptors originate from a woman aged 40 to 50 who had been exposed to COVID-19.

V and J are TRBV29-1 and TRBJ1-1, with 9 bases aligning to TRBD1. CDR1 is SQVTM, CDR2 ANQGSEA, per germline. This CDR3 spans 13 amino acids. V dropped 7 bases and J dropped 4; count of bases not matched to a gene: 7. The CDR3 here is CSAMTGGITEAFF. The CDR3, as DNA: TGCAGCGCTATGACAGGGGGGATCACTGAAGCTTTCTTT. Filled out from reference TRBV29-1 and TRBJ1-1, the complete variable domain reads SAVISQKPSRDICQRGTSLTIQCQVDSQVTMMFWYRQQPGQSLTLIATANQGSEATYESGFVIDKFPISRPNLTFSTLTVSNMSPEDSSIYLCSAMTGGITEAFFGQGTRLTVV.

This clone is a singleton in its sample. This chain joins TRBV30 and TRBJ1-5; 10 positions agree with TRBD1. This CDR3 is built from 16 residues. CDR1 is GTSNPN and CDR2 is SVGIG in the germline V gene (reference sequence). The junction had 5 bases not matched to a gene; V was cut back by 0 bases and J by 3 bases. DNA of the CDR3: TGTGCCTGGAGTGTATCGACAGGGGGCCTCAATCAGCCCCAGCATTTT. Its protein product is CAWSVSTGGLNQPQHF.

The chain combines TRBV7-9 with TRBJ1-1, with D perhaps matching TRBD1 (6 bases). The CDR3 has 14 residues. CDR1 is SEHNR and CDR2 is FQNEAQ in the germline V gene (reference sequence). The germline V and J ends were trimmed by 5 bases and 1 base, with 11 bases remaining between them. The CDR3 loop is CASSPGQKNTEAFF. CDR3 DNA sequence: TGTGCCAGCAGCCCCGGACAGAAGAACACTGAAGCTTTCTTT. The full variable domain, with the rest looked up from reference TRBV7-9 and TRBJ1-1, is DTGVSQNPRHKITKRGQNVTFRCDPISEHNRLYWYRQTLGQGPEFLTYFQNEAQLEKSRLLSDRFSAERPKGSFSTLEIQRTEQGDSAMYLCASSPGQKNTEAFFGQGTRLTVV.

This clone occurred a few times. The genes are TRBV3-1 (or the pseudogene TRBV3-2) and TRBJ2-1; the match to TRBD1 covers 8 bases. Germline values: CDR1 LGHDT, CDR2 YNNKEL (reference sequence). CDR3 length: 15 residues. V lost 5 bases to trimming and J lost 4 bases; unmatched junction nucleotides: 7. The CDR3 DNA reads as TGTGCCAGCAGCACTGGACAGGGTGAATACAATGAGCAGTTCTTC. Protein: CASSTGQGEYNEQFF.

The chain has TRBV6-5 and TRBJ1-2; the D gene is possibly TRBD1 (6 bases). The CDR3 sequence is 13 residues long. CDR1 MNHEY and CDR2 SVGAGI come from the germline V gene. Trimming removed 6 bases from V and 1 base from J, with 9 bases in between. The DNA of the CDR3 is TGTGCCAGCAGAGGGACATTTAACTATGGCTACACCTTC. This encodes CASRGTFNYGYTF.

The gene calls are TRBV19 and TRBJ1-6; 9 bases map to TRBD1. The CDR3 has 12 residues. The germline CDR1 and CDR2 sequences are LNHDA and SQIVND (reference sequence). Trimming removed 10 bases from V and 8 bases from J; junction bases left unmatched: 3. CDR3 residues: CATRDRDSPLHF. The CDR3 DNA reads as TGTGCCACTCGGGACAGGGATTCACCCCTCCACTTT.

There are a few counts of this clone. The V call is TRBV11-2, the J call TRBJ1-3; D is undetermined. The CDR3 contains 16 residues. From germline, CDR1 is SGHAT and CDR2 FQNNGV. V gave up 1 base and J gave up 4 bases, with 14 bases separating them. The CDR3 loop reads CASSLGPGGLGNTIYF. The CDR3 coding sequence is TGTGCCAGCAGCTTAGGCCCGGGAGGACTAGGAAACACCATATATTTT.

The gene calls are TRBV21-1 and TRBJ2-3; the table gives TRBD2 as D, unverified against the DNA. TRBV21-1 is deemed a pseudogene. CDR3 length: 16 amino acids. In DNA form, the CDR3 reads TGTGCCAGCAGCAAGGAACTGAGCGAGAGCACAGATACGCAGTATTTT. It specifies CASSKELSESTDTQYF.

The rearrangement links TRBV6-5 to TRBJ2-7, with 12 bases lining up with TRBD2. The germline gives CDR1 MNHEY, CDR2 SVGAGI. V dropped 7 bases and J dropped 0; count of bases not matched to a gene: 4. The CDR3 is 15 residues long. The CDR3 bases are TGTGCCAGCAAAGCGACTAGCGGGAGCTCCTACGAGCAGTACGTC. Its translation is CASKATSGSSYEQYV.

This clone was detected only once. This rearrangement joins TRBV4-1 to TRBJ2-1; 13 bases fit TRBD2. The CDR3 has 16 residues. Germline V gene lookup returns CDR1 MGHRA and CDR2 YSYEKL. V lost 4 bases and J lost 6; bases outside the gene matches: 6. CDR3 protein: CASSPRTSGGANEQFF. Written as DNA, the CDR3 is TGCGCCAGCAGCCCGCGTACTAGCGGGGGGGCCAATGAGCAGTTCTTC.

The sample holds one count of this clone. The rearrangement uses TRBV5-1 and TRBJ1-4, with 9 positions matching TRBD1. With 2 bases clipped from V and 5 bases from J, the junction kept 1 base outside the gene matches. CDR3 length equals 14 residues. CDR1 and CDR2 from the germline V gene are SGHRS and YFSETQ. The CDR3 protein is CASSFGTGNEKLFF. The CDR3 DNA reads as TGCGCCAGCAGCTTCGGGACAGGGAATGAAAAACTGTTTTTT.

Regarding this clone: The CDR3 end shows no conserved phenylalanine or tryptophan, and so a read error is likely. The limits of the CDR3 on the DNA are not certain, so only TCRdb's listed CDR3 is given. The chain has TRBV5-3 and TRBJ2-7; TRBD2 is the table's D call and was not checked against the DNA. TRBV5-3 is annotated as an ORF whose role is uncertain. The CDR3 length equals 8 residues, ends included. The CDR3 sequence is CARSLGPR.

DNA for the CDR3: TGTGCCAGCAGTTACTCTATCGACAGGAACATTCAGTACTTC. Translated: CASSYSIDRNIQYF. V gene TRBV6-5 combines with J gene TRBJ2-4, with D perhaps matching TRBD1 (6 bases). Looked up from germline, CDR1 is MNHEY and CDR2 is SVGAGI. V lost 0 bases, J lost 7 bases, and 10 bases lay in between. There are 14 residues in the CDR3.

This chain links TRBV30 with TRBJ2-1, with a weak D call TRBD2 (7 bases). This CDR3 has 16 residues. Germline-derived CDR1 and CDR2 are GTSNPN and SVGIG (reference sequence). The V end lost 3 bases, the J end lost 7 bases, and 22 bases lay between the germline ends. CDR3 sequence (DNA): TGTGCCTGGAGAAAAATTACCGGGGGGCCCGGAAATGAGCAGTTCTTC. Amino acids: CAWRKITGGPGNEQFF.

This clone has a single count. CDR3 loop: CASSQAGSFGEKLFF. DNA of the CDR3: TGCGCCAGCAGCCAAGCGGGGAGCTTCGGGGAAAAACTGTTTTTT. The rearrangement links TRBV4-3 to TRBJ1-4, with D unresolved. V lost 1 base to trimming and J lost 8 bases, with 14 bases between them. The length of the CDR3 is 15 residues. The germline CDR1 and CDR2 sequences are LGHNA and YSLEER.

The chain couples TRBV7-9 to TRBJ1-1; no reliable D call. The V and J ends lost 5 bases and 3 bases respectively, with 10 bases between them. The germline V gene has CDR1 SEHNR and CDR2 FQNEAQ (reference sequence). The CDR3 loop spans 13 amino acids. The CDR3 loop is CASSPFRDTEAFF. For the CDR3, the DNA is TGTGCCAGCAGCCCCTTCCGGGACACTGAAGCTTTCTTT.

The chain's CDR3 is CASSPPQTRAYEQYF. The DNA for the CDR3 is TGTGCCAGCTCACCACCTCAGACTAGGGCCTACGAGCAGTACTTC. The V gene is TRBV18, the J gene TRBJ2-7, with D tentatively TRBD2 (6 bases). CDR3 length: 15 amino acids. V lost 0 bases and J 2 bases, leaving 11 bases between the germline ends. Germline V CDR1 and CDR2: KGHSH, LQKENI.

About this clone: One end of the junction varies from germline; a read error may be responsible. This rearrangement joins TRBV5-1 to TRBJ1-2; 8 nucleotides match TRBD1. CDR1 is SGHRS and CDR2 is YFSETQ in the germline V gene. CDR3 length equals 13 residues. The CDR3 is CASSLQGGSGYTF. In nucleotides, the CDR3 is TGTGCCAGCAGCTTACAGGGGGGAAGTGGCTACACCTTC.

Here the CDR3 DNA reads TGTGCCAGCAGCTGGATAGCGGGGGAGGATACGCAGTATTTT. This sequence encodes CASSWIAGEDTQYF. The chain links TRBV3-1 (or the pseudogene TRBV3-2) to TRBJ2-3; TRBD2 matches 9 bases. In germline, CDR1 is LGHDT, CDR2 YNNKEL (reference sequence). Trimming took 5 bases from V and 6 from J; bases not matched to a gene: 6. The CDR3 consists of 14 residues.

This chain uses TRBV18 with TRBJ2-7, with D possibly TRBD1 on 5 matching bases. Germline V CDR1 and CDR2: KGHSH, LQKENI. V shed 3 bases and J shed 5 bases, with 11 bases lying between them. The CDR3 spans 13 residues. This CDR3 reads CASSPGRVHEQYV. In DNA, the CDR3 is TGTGCCAGCTCACCGGGCAGGGTCCACGAGCAGTACGTC.